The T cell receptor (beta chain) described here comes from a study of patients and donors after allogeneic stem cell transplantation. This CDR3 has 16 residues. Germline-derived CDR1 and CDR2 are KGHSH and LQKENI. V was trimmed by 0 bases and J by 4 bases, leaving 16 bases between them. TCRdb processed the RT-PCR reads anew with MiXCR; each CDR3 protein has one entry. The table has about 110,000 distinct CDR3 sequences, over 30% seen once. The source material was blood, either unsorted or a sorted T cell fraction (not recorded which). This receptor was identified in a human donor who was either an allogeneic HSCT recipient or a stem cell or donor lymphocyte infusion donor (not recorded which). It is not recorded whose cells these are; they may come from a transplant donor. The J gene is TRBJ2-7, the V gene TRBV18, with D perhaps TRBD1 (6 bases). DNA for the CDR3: TGTGCCAGCTCACCACCGGGCAGGGGAATCCCTTACGAGCAGTACTTC. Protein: CASSPPGRGIPYEQYF.